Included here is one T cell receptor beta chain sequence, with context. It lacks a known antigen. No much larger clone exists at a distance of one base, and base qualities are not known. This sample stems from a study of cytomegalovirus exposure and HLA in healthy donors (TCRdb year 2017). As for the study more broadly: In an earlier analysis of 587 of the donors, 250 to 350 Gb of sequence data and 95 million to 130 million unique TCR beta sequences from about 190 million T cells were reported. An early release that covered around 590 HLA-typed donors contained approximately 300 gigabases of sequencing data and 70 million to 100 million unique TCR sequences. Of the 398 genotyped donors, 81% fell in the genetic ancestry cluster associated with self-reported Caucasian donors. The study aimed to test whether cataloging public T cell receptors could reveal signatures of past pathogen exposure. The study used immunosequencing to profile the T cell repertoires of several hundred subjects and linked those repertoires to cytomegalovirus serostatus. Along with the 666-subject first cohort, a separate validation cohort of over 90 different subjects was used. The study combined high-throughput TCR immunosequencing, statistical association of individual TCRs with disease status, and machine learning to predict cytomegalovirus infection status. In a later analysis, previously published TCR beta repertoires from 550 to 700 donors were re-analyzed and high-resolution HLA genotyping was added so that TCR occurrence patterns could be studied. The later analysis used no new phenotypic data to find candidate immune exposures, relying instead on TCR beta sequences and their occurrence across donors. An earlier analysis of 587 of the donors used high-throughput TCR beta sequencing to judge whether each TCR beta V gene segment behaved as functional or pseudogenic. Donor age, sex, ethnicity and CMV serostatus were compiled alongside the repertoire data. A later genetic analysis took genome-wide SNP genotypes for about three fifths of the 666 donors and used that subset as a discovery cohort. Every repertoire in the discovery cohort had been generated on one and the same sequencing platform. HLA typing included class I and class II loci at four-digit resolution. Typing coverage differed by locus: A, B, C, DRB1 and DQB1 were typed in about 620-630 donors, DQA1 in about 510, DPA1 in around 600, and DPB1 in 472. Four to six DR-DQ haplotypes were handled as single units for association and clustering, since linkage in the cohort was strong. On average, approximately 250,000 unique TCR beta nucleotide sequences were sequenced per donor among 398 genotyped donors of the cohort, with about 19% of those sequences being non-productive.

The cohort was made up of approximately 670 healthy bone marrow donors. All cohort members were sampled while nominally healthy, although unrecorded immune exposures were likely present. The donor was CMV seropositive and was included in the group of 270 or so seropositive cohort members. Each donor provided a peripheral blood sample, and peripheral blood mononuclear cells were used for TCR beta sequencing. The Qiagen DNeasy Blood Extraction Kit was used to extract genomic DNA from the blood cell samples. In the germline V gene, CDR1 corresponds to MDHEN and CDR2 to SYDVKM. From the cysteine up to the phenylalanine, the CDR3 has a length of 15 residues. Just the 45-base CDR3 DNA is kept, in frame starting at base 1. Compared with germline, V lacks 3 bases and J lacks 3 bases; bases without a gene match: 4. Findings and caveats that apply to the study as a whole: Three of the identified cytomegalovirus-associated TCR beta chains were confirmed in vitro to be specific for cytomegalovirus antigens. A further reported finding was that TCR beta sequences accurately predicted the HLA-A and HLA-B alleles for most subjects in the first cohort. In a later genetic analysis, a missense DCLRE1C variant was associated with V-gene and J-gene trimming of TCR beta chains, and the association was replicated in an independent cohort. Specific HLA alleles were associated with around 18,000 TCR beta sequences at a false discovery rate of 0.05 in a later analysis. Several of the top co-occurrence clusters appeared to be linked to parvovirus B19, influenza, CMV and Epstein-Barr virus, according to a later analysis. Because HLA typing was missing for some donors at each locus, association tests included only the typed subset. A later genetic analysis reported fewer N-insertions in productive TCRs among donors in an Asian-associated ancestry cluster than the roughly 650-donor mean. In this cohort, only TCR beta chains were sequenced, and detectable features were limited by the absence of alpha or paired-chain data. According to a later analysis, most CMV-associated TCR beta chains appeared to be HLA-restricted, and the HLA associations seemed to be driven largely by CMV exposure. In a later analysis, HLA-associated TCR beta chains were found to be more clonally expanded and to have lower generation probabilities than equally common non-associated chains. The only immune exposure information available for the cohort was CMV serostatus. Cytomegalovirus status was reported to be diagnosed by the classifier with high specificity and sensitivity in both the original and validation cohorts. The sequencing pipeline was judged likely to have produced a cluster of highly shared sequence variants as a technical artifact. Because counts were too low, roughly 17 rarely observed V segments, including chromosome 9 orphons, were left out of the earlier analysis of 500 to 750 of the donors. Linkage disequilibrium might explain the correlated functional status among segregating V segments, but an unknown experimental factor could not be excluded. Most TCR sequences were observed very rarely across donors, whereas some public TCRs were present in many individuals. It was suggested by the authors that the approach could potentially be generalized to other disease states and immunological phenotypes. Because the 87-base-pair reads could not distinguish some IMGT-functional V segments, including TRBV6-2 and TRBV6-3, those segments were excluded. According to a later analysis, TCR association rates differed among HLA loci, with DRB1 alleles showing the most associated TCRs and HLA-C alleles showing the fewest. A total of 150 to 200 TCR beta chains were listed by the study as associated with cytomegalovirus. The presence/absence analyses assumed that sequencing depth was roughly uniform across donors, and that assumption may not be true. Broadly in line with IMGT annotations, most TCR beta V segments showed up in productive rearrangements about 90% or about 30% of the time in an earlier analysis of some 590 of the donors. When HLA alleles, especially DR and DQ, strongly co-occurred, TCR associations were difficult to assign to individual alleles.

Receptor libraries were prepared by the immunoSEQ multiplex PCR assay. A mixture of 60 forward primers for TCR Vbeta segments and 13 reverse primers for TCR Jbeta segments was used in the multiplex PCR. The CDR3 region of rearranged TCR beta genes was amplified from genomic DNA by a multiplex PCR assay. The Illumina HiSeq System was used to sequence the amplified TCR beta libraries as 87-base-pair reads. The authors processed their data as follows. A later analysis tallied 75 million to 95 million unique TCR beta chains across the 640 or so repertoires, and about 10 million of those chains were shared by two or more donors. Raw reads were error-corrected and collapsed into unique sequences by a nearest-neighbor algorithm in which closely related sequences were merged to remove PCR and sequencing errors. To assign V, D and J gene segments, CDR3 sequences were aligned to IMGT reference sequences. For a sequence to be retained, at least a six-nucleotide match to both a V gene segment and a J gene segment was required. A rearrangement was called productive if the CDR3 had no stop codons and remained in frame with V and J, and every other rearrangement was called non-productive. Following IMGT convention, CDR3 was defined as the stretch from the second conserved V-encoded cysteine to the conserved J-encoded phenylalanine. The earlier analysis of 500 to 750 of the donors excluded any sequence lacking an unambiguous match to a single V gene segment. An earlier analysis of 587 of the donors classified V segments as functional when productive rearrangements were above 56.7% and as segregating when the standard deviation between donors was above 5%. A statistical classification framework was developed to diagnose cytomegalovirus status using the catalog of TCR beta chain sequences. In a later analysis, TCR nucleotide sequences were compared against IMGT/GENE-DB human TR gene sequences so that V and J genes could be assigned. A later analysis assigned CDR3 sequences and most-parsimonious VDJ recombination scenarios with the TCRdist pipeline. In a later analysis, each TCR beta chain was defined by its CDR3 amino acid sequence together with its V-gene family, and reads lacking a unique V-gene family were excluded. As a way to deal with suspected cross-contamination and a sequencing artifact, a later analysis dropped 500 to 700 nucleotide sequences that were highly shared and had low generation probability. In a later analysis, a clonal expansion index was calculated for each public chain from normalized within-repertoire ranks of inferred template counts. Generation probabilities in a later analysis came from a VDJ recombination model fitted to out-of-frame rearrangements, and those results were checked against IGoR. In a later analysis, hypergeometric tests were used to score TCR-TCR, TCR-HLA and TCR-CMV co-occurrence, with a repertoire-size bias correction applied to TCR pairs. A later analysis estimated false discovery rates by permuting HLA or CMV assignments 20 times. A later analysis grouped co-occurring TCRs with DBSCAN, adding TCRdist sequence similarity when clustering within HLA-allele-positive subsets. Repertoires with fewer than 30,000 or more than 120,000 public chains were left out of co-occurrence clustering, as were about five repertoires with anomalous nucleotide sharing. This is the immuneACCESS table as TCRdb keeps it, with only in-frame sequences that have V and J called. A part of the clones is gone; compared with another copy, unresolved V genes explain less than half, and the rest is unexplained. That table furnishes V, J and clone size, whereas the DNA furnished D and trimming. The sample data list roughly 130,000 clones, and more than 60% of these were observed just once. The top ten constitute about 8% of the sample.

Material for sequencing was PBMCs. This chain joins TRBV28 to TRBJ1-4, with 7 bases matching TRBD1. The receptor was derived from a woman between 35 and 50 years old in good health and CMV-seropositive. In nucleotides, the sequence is TGTGCCAGCAGTTTGCCTGGGACAGCTAATGAAAAACTGTTTTTT. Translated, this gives CASSLPGTANEKLFF. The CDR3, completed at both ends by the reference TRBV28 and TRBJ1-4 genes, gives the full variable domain DVKVTQSSRYLVKRTGEKVFLECVQDMDHENMFWYRQDPGLGLRLIYFSYDVKMKEKGDIPEGYSVSREKKERFSLILESASTNQTSMYLCASSLPGTANEKLFFGSGTQLSVL.